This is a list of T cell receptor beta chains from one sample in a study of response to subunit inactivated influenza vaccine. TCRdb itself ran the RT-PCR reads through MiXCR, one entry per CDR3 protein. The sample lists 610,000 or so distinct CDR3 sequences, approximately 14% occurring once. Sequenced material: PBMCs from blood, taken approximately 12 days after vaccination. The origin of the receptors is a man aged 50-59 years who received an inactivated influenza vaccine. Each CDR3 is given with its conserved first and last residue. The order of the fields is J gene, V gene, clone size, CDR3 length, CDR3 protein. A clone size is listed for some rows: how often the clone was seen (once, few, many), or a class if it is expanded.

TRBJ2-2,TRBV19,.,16,CASSMVRGENTGELFF
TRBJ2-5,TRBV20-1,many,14,CSASYSGDQETQYF
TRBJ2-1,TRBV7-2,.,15,CASSPVSFSYNEQFF
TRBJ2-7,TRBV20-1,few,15,CSASQGTGGVYEQYF
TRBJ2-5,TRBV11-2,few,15,CASSSYRDLQETQYF
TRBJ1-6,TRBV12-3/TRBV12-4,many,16,CASSFDWVQGHSPLHF
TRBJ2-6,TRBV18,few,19,CASSPQRAGNLAGANVLTF
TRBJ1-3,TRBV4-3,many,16,CASSPNPGTSGNTIYF
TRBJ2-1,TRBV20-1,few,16,CSARDYRGGTYNEQFF
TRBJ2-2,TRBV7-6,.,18,CASSLSVGAALRAGELFF
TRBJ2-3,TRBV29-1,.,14,CSGQTSGRPDTQYF
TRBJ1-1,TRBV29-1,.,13,CSAGDPPAREAFF
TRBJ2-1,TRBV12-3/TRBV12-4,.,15,CASSPFSGGADEQFF
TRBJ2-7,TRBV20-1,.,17,CSARDRPRLAAPYEQYF
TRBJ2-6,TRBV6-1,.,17,CASSPLGRPLSANVLTF
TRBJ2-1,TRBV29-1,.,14,CSASPGALNNEQFF
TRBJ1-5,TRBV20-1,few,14,CSATKIDSNQPQHF
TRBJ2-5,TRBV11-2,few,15,CASSARLTSGETQYF
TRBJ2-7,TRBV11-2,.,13,CASRKLQGSEQYF
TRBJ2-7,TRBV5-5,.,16,CASSPRGGTGYYEQYF
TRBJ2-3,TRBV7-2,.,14,CASSLKRLIDTQYF
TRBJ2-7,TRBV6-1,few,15,CASSRAGQGFYEQYF
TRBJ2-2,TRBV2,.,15,CASLGETANTGELFF
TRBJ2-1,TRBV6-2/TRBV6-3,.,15,CASRSTSGLYNEQFF
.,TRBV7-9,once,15,CASSLPSGRHNEQYF
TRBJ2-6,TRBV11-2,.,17,CASSRQGIVSGANVLTF
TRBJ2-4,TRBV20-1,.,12,CSARDQLNIQYF
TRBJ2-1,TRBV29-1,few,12,CSVERWDHEQFF
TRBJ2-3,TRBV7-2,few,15,CASSLGGTRRNTQYF
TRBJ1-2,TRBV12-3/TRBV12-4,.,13,CASTNGTPYGYTF